These T cell receptor beta chains were read from a single sample in a study of shared clonotypes between healthy human individuals. TCRdb's table, derived via immunoSEQ multiplex PCR, lists solely in-frame clones and lacks some. The repertoire holds hundreds of thousands of clones, with about 74% as singletons. Sequences were obtained from memory CD4+ T cells sorted from blood. The receptors stem from a young woman in good health. The CDR3 runs from the conserved cysteine through the conserved F or W. The order of the fields is V gene, CDR3 protein.

v_gene: TRBV15; CDR3aa: CATSRDRVAEEAFF
v_gene: TRBV6-5; CDR3aa: CASSPGLAGANEQFF
v_gene: TRBV5-1; CDR3aa: CASSSDRGRATEAFF
v_gene: TRBV4-1; CDR3aa: CASSQVGGSYNEQFF
v_gene: TRBV27; CDR3aa: CASSLFGDQPQHF
v_gene: TRBV10-3; CDR3aa: CASRAANQPQHF
v_gene: TRBV4-1; CDR3aa: CASSQVTSADNEQFF
v_gene: TRBV6-1; CDR3aa: CASSGRRNTGELFF
v_gene: TRBV6-6; CDR3aa: CASTGGFLGTGELFF
v_gene: TRBV2; CDR3aa: CASLGLGVAKNIQYF
v_gene: TRBV7-9; CDR3aa: CASTLGTSNSQETQYF
v_gene: TRBV5-1; CDR3aa: CASSLDGGNQPQHF
v_gene: TRBV27; CDR3aa: CASSTSFGAHQPQHF
v_gene: TRBV28; CDR3aa: CASSSPGLTSDEQYF
v_gene: TRBV7-9; CDR3aa: CASSLTHVHTEAFF
v_gene: TRBV13; CDR3aa: CASSFVSGRGSYNEQFF
v_gene: TRBV6-5; CDR3aa: CASSYFGTTNNEQFF
v_gene: TRBV15; CDR3aa: CATSNYGTGVTNYGYTF
v_gene: TRBV5-4; CDR3aa: CASSFGGDRAYEQYF
v_gene: TRBV5-8; CDR3aa: CASSPGPRAYEQYF
v_gene: TRBV30; CDR3aa: CAPNREWFHEQFF
v_gene: TRBV5-4; CDR3aa: CASSPGLFTGELFF
v_gene: TRBV4-1; CDR3aa: CASSQDRDRNRGYGYTF
v_gene: TRBV6-6; CDR3aa: CASKANYEQYF
v_gene: TRBV6-1; CDR3aa: CASRGTGHSYNEQFF
v_gene: TRBV29-1; CDR3aa: CSVRYREGREQYF
v_gene: TRBV10-3; CDR3aa: CAIRGTGDGVDTQYF
v_gene: TRBV27; CDR3aa: CASSLSRGDTQYF
v_gene: TRBV18; CDR3aa: CASSPAGVGNQPQHF
v_gene: TRBV28; CDR3aa: CASSLWGRDTEAFF
v_gene: TRBV5-6; CDR3aa: CASSTRANYGYTF
v_gene: TRBV30; CDR3aa: CAWSRLTALYNEQFF
v_gene: TRBV7-9; CDR3aa: CASSLRSGRGNTGELFF
v_gene: TRBV6-6; CDR3aa: CASSIQAGLYNEQFF
v_gene: TRBV2; CDR3aa: CASSVNGYGYTF
v_gene: TRBV19; CDR3aa: CASSIRETQYF
v_gene: TRBV6-6; CDR3aa: CASNLGTAKETQYF
v_gene: TRBV5-1; CDR3aa: CASSLGLGGEQFF
v_gene: TRBV6-4; CDR3aa: CASSDSLLQATRYEQYF
v_gene: TRBV28; CDR3aa: CASSLYRALGEKLFF
v_gene: TRBV28; CDR3aa: CASKTRLAGNNEQFF
v_gene: TRBV27; CDR3aa: CASRPGGGEKLFF
v_gene: TRBV28; CDR3aa: CASRNPYEQYF
v_gene: TRBV10-2; CDR3aa: CASRGGQTTYEQYF
v_gene: TRBV4-1; CDR3aa: CASSPVRADMYNEQFF
v_gene: TRBV7-6; CDR3aa: CASSLAGELFF
v_gene: TRBV28; CDR3aa: CASSLVGTGGTGYTF
v_gene: TRBV5-1; CDR3aa: CASSLEQGVFQETQYF
v_gene: TRBV12-5; CDR3aa: CASGLGVGREQFF
v_gene: TRBV7-9; CDR3aa: CASSTLTANYGYTF
v_gene: TRBV10-3; CDR3aa: CAISAWRERDYEQYF
v_gene: TRBV2; CDR3aa: CASSPPGRNYGYTF
v_gene: TRBV5-1; CDR3aa: CASSLEGAETQYF
v_gene: TRBV12-2; CDR3aa: CASPQTGTGTYGYTF
v_gene: TRBV29-1; CDR3aa: CSARDNSYEQYF
v_gene: TRBV6-5; CDR3aa: CASSYVGTHTYNEQFF
v_gene: TRBV10-3; CDR3aa: CAIRPAGSRDPGYTF